The clone carrying this T cell receptor (beta chain) was picked up a small number of times. What it binds is not known. Germline CDR1 and CDR2: SGHTA and FQGNSA. The CDR3 totals 14 residues. V was shortened by 4 bases and J by 6 bases, with 16 bases between the two germline ends. This record comes from a study of CD8 T cells in ankylosing spondylitis. Study outcomes and limitations: Enrichment of disease-linked clones was reportedly significant in matched ankylosing spondylitis synovial fluid. Apparently characteristic of ankylosing spondylitis blood was a TCR beta motif (roughly eight highly homologous variants). Disease-linked clones displayed a CD8+ phenotype and appeared relatively rarely in peripheral blood.

Preparation of TCR beta libraries was done by quantitative 5'-RACE with molecular barcodes. MiXCR was run by TCRdb on the 5' RACE reads, yielding one entry per CDR3 protein. The sample carries roughly 150,000 distinct CDR3 sequences, 30% to 40% recorded once. The source of this sequence is a male donor with ankylosing spondylitis. This rearrangement joins TRBV7-2 to TRBJ2-7, with D uncertain. The sample taken for sequencing was synovial fluid, either unsorted or a sorted T cell fraction (not recorded which). CDR3 DNA sequence: TGTGCCAGCAGCTCTCCTGTCGTCCCTCGCGAGCAGTACTTC. Its protein product is CASSSPVVPREQYF.